The rows below give T cell receptor beta chains drawn from one sample of a study of T cells in Graves' hyperthyroidism and ophthalmopathy. TCRdb processed the multiplex PCR reads anew with MiXCR; each CDR3 protein has one entry. The sample lists 200,000 or so distinct CDR3 sequences; roughly a sixth were seen once. Material for sequencing was blood. Source of these receptors: a woman in her 50s with Graves' hyperthyroidism. The CDR3 runs from the conserved cysteine through the conserved F or W. D genes are given only for firm matches. Size tells how often a clone was seen (once, few, many) or the class of an expanded clone, and some rows leave it out.

d_gene: -
len: 13
abundance: many
j_gene: TRBJ2-7
v_gene: TRBV30
CDR3aa: CACGRADSFEQYF

d_gene: -
len: 17
abundance: many
j_gene: TRBJ2-3
v_gene: TRBV6-6
CDR3aa: CASSYEIPGRGTDTQYF

d_gene: -
len: 12
abundance: -
j_gene: TRBJ1-3
v_gene: TRBV30
CDR3aa: CAWRDSGNTIYF

d_gene: -
len: 13
abundance: many
j_gene: TRBJ1-1
v_gene: TRBV27
CDR3aa: CASSWVGNTEAFF

d_gene: -
len: 12
abundance: few
j_gene: TRBJ2-7
v_gene: TRBV24-1
CDR3aa: CATSEGIYEQYF

d_gene: TRBD2
len: 17
abundance: -
j_gene: TRBJ2-1
v_gene: TRBV7-9
CDR3aa: CASSPGTSGRAVNEQFF

d_gene: -
len: 13
abundance: -
j_gene: TRBJ1-6
v_gene: TRBV30
CDR3aa: CAWSETGMDPLHF

d_gene: TRBD1
len: 14
abundance: -
j_gene: TRBJ1-1
v_gene: TRBV14
CDR3aa: CASSFRGLGTEAFF

d_gene: TRBD2
len: 14
abundance: -
j_gene: TRBJ2-1
v_gene: TRBV20-1
CDR3aa: CSATSSGAYNEQFF

d_gene: -
len: 14
abundance: many
j_gene: TRBJ2-7
v_gene: TRBV11-2
CDR3aa: CASSLSPGFYEQYF

d_gene: -
len: 16
abundance: many
j_gene: TRBJ2-7
v_gene: TRBV2
CDR3aa: CASSYLSGTTKDEQYF

d_gene: -
len: 16
abundance: few
j_gene: TRBJ1-6
v_gene: TRBV30
CDR3aa: CAWSVRQGRQNSPLHF

d_gene: TRBD2
len: 17
abundance: many
j_gene: TRBJ2-7
v_gene: TRBV7-8
CDR3aa: CASSFSTLAGSSYEQYF

d_gene: -
len: 14
abundance: many
j_gene: TRBJ1-1
v_gene: TRBV12-3/TRBV12-4
CDR3aa: CASSSTTENTEAFF

d_gene: -
len: 12
abundance: many
j_gene: TRBJ2-2
v_gene: TRBV9
CDR3aa: CASSVGVGELFF

d_gene: -
len: 14
abundance: -
j_gene: TRBJ1-1
v_gene: TRBV20-1
CDR3aa: CSARDGGGSTEAFF

d_gene: TRBD1
len: 14
abundance: many
j_gene: TRBJ1-1
v_gene: TRBV5-1
CDR3aa: CASSLTGQGWEAFF

d_gene: TRBD2
len: 14
abundance: -
j_gene: TRBJ2-3
v_gene: TRBV20-1
CDR3aa: CSAQLAVSTDTQYF

d_gene: TRBD2
len: 14
abundance: many
j_gene: TRBJ2-1
v_gene: TRBV20-1
CDR3aa: CSASQSGSFHEQFF